One sample yielded the 31 T cell receptor beta chains listed below, sequenced in a study of T cell responses to AZD1222 COVID-19 vaccine. Libraries were prepared by immunoSEQ multiplex PCR; TCRdb keeps only in-frame clonotypes and omits some of them. Here the sample spans some 150,000 clones, more than 85% being singletons. Sequencing was performed on peripheral blood, taken on day 0 of AZD1222 vaccination. Receptor source: an adult in good health.

The J gene is TRBJ2-2, the V gene TRBV7-2; the D gene is possibly TRBD1 (5 bases). The germline V gene encodes CDR1 SGHTA and CDR2 FQGNSA. This CDR3 has 13 amino acids. Trimming removed 3 bases at V and 5 bases at J, with 7 bases between. The DNA for the CDR3 is TGTGCCAGCAGCTTTAGACAGACCGGGGAGCTGTTTTTT. This gives the protein CASSFRQTGELFF.

The rearrangement joins TRBV2 to TRBJ2-7; D gene uncertain. CDR1 is SNHLY, CDR2 FYNNEI, per germline. CDR3 length: 13 residues. V gave up 3 bases and J gave up 3 bases, with 9 bases separating them. DNA of the CDR3: TGTGCCAGCAGTGAGAACGCCTTCTACGAGCAGTACTTC. Translated, it gives CASSENAFYEQYF.

The V gene is TRBV6-1, the J gene TRBJ1-4, with 9 bases lining up with TRBD1. The CDR3 contains 18 residues. The germline gives CDR1 MNHNS, CDR2 SASEGT. V gave up 0 bases and J gave up 5 bases; unmatched junction bases: 10. Here the CDR3 DNA reads TGTGCCAGCAGTGAAGCGATAATCCGGGACAGGGAAAATGAAAAACTGTTTTTT. Its protein product is CASSEAIIRDRENEKLFF.

This chain links TRBV11-3 with TRBJ1-6, with 10 bases identical to TRBD1. Trimming took 4 bases from V and 6 from J; bases not matched to a gene: 15. The CDR3 runs to 19 residues. CDR1 and CDR2 (germline): SGHNT, YENEEA. CDR3 DNA: TGTGCCAGCAGCTCCTTAGGACAGGGGGAAGTAAGAAGTAATTCACCCCTCCACTTT. Amino acid sequence: CASSSLGQGEVRSNSPLHF.

This chain connects TRBV5-1 to TRBJ2-5, with D unclear. The CDR3 runs to 14 residues. The germline gives CDR1 SGHRS, CDR2 YFSETQ. With 0 bases removed from V and 1 base from J, the gap between germline ends came to 7 bases. CDR3 region: CASSLGGSQETQYF. The CDR3 DNA follows: TGCGCCAGCAGCTTGGGAGGATCCCAAGAGACCCAGTACTTC. Based on the CDR3 plus reference TRBV5-1 and TRBJ2-5, the full variable domain is KAGVTQTPRYLIKTRGQQVTLSCSPISGHRSVSWYQQTPGQGLQFLFEYFSETQRNKGNFPGRFSGRQFSNSRSEMNVSTLELGDSALYLCASSLGGSQETQYFGPGTRLLVL.

The table lists this clone with a few counts. The rearrangement links TRBV5-4 to TRBJ2-5; 7 bases are a match to TRBD1. With 4 bases clipped from V and 5 bases from J, the junction kept 8 bases outside the gene matches. Germline V gene lookup returns CDR1 SGHNT and CDR2 YYREEE (reference sequence). The CDR3 has 14 residues. The CDR3 protein is CASSPWDSRETQYF. CDR3 nucleotide sequence: TGTGCCAGCAGCCCGTGGGACAGCAGGGAGACCCAGTACTTC.

The V call is TRBV5-1, the J call TRBJ2-1, with 7 bases lining up with TRBD1. The CDR3 is made up of 13 amino acids. After removal of 2 bases from V and 7 bases from J, the junction contained 3 bases not matched to a gene. Per germline, CDR1 SGHRS and CDR2 YFSETQ. Here the CDR3 DNA reads TGCGCCAGCAGCTTCGGGACAGCTAATGAGCAGTTCTTC. It translates to CASSFGTANEQFF.

This rearrangement joins TRBV9 to TRBJ1-1; possible D gene TRBD1, 5 bases. This CDR3 is built from 13 residues. The V gene's germline CDR1 is SGDLS and CDR2 YYNGEE. Trimming took off 3 bases at V and 3 bases at J, with 9 bases between the two ends. Written as DNA, the CDR3 is TGTGCCAGCAGCGACCAGGGCCACACTGAAGCTTTCTTT. Protein sequence: CASSDQGHTEAFF.

The chain is built from TRBV11-2 and TRBJ2-2; either TRBD1 or TRBD2 may supply D (5 bases each). Trimming cost V 1 base and J 6 bases, with 12 bases left between them. Germline CDR1 and CDR2: SGHAT and FQNNGV. The CDR3 runs 15 residues. CDR3 residues: CASSLVGEGAGELFF. CDR3 DNA sequence: TGTGCCAGCAGCTTAGTGGGAGAAGGGGCCGGGGAGCTGTTTTTT.

The chain uses TRBV28 and TRBJ2-7, with D hard to call. The CDR3 contains 12 residues. Germline V gene data show CDR1 as MDHEN and CDR2 as SYDVKM. V was trimmed by 4 bases and J by 1 base, leaving 5 bases between them. CDR3: CASSSSSYEQYF. The CDR3 DNA sequence: TGTGCCAGCAGTTCCTCGTCCTACGAGCAGTACTTC.

The V call is TRBV24-1, the J call TRBJ1-2, with TRBD1 as a possible D gene (5 bases). From germline, CDR1 is KGHDR and CDR2 SFDVKD. The CDR3 is 14 residues long. Trimming stripped 2 bases from V and 5 bases from J, with 11 bases between. This CDR3 is CATSDSDRKYGYTF. The DNA of the CDR3 is TGTGCCACCAGTGATTCAGACAGAAAATATGGCTACACCTTC.

This chain joins TRBV27 and TRBJ2-5; 10 bases line up with TRBD2. V was clipped by 2 bases and J by 5 bases; unmatched bases: 5. This CDR3 contains 15 residues. Germline V gene sequence: CDR1 MNHEY, CDR2 SMNVEV (reference sequence). In DNA form, the CDR3 reads TGTGCCAGCAGTTTACTAGCGGGAGCGGGGGAGACCCAGTACTTC. Its protein product is CASSLLAGAGETQYF.

The rearrangement uses TRBV9 and TRBJ2-3; D gene ambiguous. CDR1 is SGDLS and CDR2 is YYNGEE in the germline V gene. CDR3 length: 12 residues. The V end was cut by 3 bases, the J end by 7 bases, with 9 bases between. CDR3 in DNA: TGTGCCAGCAGCGCCTCTAAGTATACGCAGTATTTT. It specifies CASSASKYTQYF.

The rearrangement links TRBV7-3 to TRBJ1-1, with a possible D match to TRBD1 (6 bases). Germline V gene sequence: CDR1 SGHTA, CDR2 FQGTGA. This CDR3 comprises 14 residues. Trimming shortened V by 4 bases and J by 4 bases, and 13 bases separated the two germline ends. The CDR3 loop reads CASSSQGGGTEAFF. CDR3 coding DNA: TGTGCCAGCAGCTCACAGGGAGGGGGCACTGAAGCTTTCTTT.

This chain connects TRBV9 to TRBJ1-3; no firm D call. Per the germline V gene, CDR1 is SGDLS and CDR2 is YYNGEE. V shed 0 bases and J shed 4 bases, with 11 bases lying between them. The length of the CDR3 is 15 residues. DNA for the CDR3: TGTGCCAGCAGCGTAGGCGGTGGGTACGGAAACACCATATATTTT. Amino acids: CASSVGGGYGNTIYF.

The chain couples TRBV9 to TRBJ1-4; 7 bases map to TRBD1. The CDR3 is made up of 14 amino acids. The ends lost 3 bases at V and 6 bases at J; junction bases unmatched: 5. Germline V gene data show CDR1 as SGDLS and CDR2 as YYNGEE. The CDR3 bases are TGTGCCAGCAGCGCCGTGGGGACAGATGAAAAACTGTTTTTT. Residues: CASSAVGTDEKLFF.

The chain couples TRBV3-1 (or the pseudogene TRBV3-2) to TRBJ2-7, with 8 bases fitting TRBD1. Losses at the gene ends were 4 bases for V and 4 bases for J; bases not matched to a gene: 6. The CDR3 runs 14 residues. CDR1 is LGHDT, CDR2 YNNKEL, per germline (reference sequence). The CDR3 here is CASSPGTGGYEQYF. In nucleotides, the CDR3 is TGTGCCAGCAGCCCCGGGACAGGCGGGTACGAGCAGTACTTC.

J is TRBJ1-1 and V is TRBV19; the match to TRBD1 covers 9 bases. The CDR3 length is 16 residues. The junction had 10 bases not matched to a gene; V was cut back by 7 bases and J by 1 base. The germline V gene encodes CDR1 LNHDA and CDR2 SQIVND (reference sequence). CDR3 in DNA: TGTGCCAGTAACGGACAGGGGTGGGGAGGGAACACTGAAGCTTTCTTT. It specifies CASNGQGWGGNTEAFF.

V and J are TRBV7-9 and TRBJ1-2; unclear D gene. Per the germline V gene, CDR1 is SEHNR and CDR2 is FQNEAQ (reference sequence). This CDR3 region has 16 residues. The germline V and J ends were trimmed by 4 bases and 2 bases, with 17 bases remaining between them. The CDR3 DNA reads TGTGCCAGCAGCTGGGCAGGTTCCCGAATAAACTATGGCTACACCTTC. It codes for CASSWAGSRINYGYTF.

The table lists this clone with a few counts. This sequence joins TRBV7-3 and TRBJ2-1; possible D gene TRBD2, 5 bases. CDR3 size: 13 residues. V dropped 5 bases and J dropped 6 bases, with 11 bases sitting between them. Germline values: CDR1 SGHTA, CDR2 FQGTGA. The CDR3 DNA reads as TGTGCCAGCAGCGTCGAGCGGCTCAATGAGCAGTTCTTC. Translation gives CASSVERLNEQFF.

There are a few counts of this clone. CDR3: CASSFQNYEQYF. CDR3 nucleotide sequence: TGTGCCAGCAGTTTCCAGAATTACGAGCAGTACTTC. The V and J genes are TRBV28 and TRBJ2-7; D call uncertain. The V end lost 3 bases, the J end lost 4 bases, and 7 bases lay between the germline ends. The V gene's germline CDR1 is MDHEN and CDR2 SYDVKM. The CDR3 has 12 residues.

The V and J genes are TRBV3-1 (or the pseudogene TRBV3-2) and TRBJ2-3; D may match TRBD1 or TRBD2 (5 bases each). The CDR3 is 12 amino acids. Germline V gene data show CDR1 as LGHDT and CDR2 as YNNKEL (reference sequence). The V gene lost 0 bases and the J gene lost 9 bases, with 7 bases spanning the gap. This CDR3 reads CASSQEGTTQYF. CDR3 coding DNA: TGTGCCAGCAGCCAAGAGGGGACCACGCAGTATTTT.

This sequence joins TRBV7-2 and TRBJ1-1, with D possibly matching TRBD1 (5 bases). The germline V and J ends were trimmed by 6 bases and 3 bases, with 11 bases remaining between them. This CDR3 spans 13 amino acids. The germline gives CDR1 SGHTA, CDR2 FQGNSA. This CDR3 reads CASSPTVYTEAFF. CDR3 DNA: TGTGCCAGCAGTCCGACAGTATACACTGAAGCTTTCTTT.

The chain is built from TRBV7-2 and TRBJ2-7; 8 bases line up with TRBD2. CDR3 length equals 16 residues. V lost 1 base, J lost 0 bases, and 5 bases stayed unmatched. Germline lookup yields CDR1 SGHTA and CDR2 FQGNSA. DNA for the CDR3: TGTGCCAGCAGCTTAGTTATCGGGGGGGTCTCCTACGAGCAGTACTTC. This codes for CASSLVIGGVSYEQYF.

V and J are TRBV5-1 and TRBJ1-3; perhaps TRBD1 as D (5 bases). V was trimmed by 2 bases and J by 1 base, leaving 16 bases between them. CDR3 length equals 17 residues. Germline CDR1 is SGHRS and CDR2 is YFSETQ. The CDR3 DNA reads as TGCGCCAGCAGCTTAGCCGGGGCAAAAGGTTCTGGAAACACCATATATTTT. It encodes CASSLAGAKGSGNTIYF.

The J gene is TRBJ1-1, the V gene TRBV3-1 (or the pseudogene TRBV3-2); TRBD1 aligns across 8 bases. V shed 3 bases, J shed 8 bases, and the junction held 5 bases outside the gene matches. CDR1 is LGHDT and CDR2 is YNNKEL in the germline V gene (reference sequence). This CDR3 contains 13 residues. The CDR3 region is CASSQRTGLEAFF. CDR3 nucleotides: TGTGCCAGCAGCCAGAGGACAGGGCTGGAAGCTTTCTTT.

The chain has TRBV30 and TRBJ1-5; 7 bases fit TRBD1. CDR1 and CDR2 from the germline V gene are GTSNPN and SVGIG (reference sequence). CDR3 length: 16 amino acids. Trimming cost V 3 bases and J 0 bases; bases outside gene matches: 8. The CDR3 loop reads CAWSLTGVYSNQPQHF. The CDR3 nucleotides are TGTGCCTGGAGCCTCACAGGGGTCTATAGCAATCAGCCCCAGCATTTT.

The chain joins TRBV28 to TRBJ1-4, with a weak D call TRBD1 (6 bases). Germline CDR1 is MDHEN and CDR2 is SYDVKM. The CDR3 covers 18 residues. Trimming pared 4 bases from V and 3 bases from J, leaving 21 bases between. The CDR3 loop is CASSSRADSGGSNEKLFF. DNA of the CDR3: TGTGCCAGCAGTTCTCGGGCCGACTCGGGGGGCTCTAATGAAAAACTGTTTTTT.

This chain connects TRBV16 to TRBJ2-5; unclear D gene. Germline lookup yields CDR1 KGHSY and CDR2 FQNENV. The CDR3 is 13 residues long. V was clipped by 2 bases and J by 1 base, with 5 bases between them. The CDR3 region is CASSQGLQETQYF. CDR3 coding DNA: TGTGCCAGCAGCCAAGGGCTCCAAGAGACCCAGTACTTC.

J is TRBJ1-2 and V is TRBV7-3; D possibly corresponds to TRBD1 (5 bases). V was shortened by 6 bases and J by 7 bases, with 24 bases between the two germline ends. The germline V gene has CDR1 SGHTA and CDR2 FQGTGA. This CDR3 region has 16 residues. CDR3 sequence reads: CASSPLGQPLSGGYTF. The CDR3 DNA is TGTGCCAGCAGTCCTCTGGGGCAGCCTTTATCAGGTGGCTACACCTTC.

The chain joins TRBV7-8 to TRBJ1-4, with D maybe TRBD1 (5 bases). The CDR3 sequence is 15 residues long. Germline V gene sequence: CDR1 SGHVS, CDR2 FQNEAQ. Trimming took off 2 bases at V and 8 bases at J, with 15 bases between the two ends. Here the CDR3 reads CASSLFSAGYEKLFF. The CDR3 nucleotides are TGTGCCAGCAGCTTATTCTCCGCAGGGTACGAAAAACTGTTTTTT.